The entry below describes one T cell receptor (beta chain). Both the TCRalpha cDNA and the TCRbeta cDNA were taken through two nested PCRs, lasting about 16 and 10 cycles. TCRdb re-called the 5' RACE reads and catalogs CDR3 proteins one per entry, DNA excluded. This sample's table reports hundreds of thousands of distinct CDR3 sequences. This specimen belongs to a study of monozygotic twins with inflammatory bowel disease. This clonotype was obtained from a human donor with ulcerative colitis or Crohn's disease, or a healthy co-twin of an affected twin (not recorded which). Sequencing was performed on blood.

CDR3 sequence: CASSPPGGNTEAFF. The gene calls are TRBV18 and TRBJ1-1. The CDR3 totals 14 residues. Germline V gene lookup returns CDR1 KGHSH and CDR2 LQKENI.